This T cell receptor beta chain was sequenced for a study of cytomegalovirus exposure and HLA in healthy donors. The study's findings and limits: Overall, about 160 TCR beta chains were annotated as cytomegalovirus-associated. In a later analysis, parvovirus B19, influenza, CMV and Epstein-Barr virus appeared linked to several top co-occurrence clusters.

Notes on this clone: Its antigen is still unknown.

This PCR relied on a set of 60 Vbeta primers and 13 Jbeta primers. Libraries were prepared by immunoSEQ multiplex PCR; TCRdb keeps only in-frame clonotypes and omits some of them. This sample yields 150,000 to 160,000 clones, of which about 85% are seen a single time; 2% to 2.5% belongs to the top ten. Trimming cost V 1 base and J 3 bases; bases outside gene matches: 15. The CDR3 loop spans 20 amino acids. Germline values: CDR1 LNHDA, CDR2 SQIVND (reference sequence). The specimen was PBMCs. This chain joins TRBV19 and TRBJ2-2; TRBD2 matches at 9 bases. This receptor was taken from a woman aged 18 to 35 in good health and CMV-seronegative. CDR3 in amino acids: CASSIGPIMAGGHDTGELFF. The CDR3 nucleotides are TGTGCCAGTAGTATAGGCCCCATTATGGCGGGGGGGCACGACACCGGGGAGCTGTTTTTT. Complete variable domain (other parts from reference TRBV19 and TRBJ2-2): DGGITQSPKYLFRKEGQNVTLSCEQNLNHDAMYWYRQDPGQGLRLIYYSQIVNDFQKGDIAEGYSVSREKKESFPLTVTSAQKNPTAFYLCASSIGPIMAGGHDTGELFFGEGSRLTVL.